Listed here is a single TCR beta chain. The record originates from a study of blood T cell repertoires in COVID-19. Study as a whole: COVID-19 samples from acute and convalescent phases originated in the United States, Italy and Spain.

The CDR3 is 15 residues long. Germline V gene sequence: CDR1 SGHNT, CDR2 YYREEE (reference sequence). The V end was cut by 0 bases, the J end by 5 bases, with 9 bases between. Using immunoSEQ multiplex PCR, the repertoire was profiled, and TCRdb retains in-frame clones only, with some absent. Of 60,000 to 80,000 clones in the sample, roughly 88% are singletons; the top ten hold approximately 1.2%. The source is a woman of 80 years or more with acute or convalescent COVID-19. This chain uses TRBV5-4 with TRBJ1-6; D is uncertain. Sequenced material: peripheral blood. CDR3 sequence: CASSLGGSNNSPLHF. The CDR3 DNA is TGTGCCAGCAGCTTGGGAGGGTCCAATAATTCACCCCTCCACTTT.